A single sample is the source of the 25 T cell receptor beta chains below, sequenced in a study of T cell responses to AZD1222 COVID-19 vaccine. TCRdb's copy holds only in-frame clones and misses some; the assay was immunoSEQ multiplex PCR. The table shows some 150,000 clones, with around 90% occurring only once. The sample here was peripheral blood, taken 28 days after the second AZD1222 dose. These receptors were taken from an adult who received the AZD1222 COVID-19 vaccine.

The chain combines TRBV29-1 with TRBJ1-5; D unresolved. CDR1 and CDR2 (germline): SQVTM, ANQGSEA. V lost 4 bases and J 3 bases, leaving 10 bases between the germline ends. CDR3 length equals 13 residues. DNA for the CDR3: TGCAGCGTTGCTGCGGGAATCAATCAGCCCCAGCATTTT. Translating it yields CSVAAGINQPQHF.

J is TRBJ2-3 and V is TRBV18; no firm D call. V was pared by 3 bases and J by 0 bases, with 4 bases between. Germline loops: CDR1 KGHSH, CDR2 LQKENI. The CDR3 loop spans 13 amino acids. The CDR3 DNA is TGTGCCAGCTCACCGGAGAGCACAGATACGCAGTATTTT. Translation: CASSPESTDTQYF.

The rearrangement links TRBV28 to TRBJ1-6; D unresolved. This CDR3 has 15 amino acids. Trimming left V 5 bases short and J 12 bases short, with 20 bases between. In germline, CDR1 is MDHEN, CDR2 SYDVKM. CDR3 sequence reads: CASSPARVRSLPLHF. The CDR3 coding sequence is TGTGCCAGCAGTCCGGCGAGGGTGAGGAGTTTACCCCTCCACTTT.

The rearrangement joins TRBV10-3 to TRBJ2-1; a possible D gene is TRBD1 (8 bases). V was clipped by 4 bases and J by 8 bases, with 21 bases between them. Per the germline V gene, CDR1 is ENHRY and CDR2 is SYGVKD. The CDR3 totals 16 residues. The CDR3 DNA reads TGTGCCATCAGTGCCGGGAGGCAGGGGGCTTTCGATGAGCAGTTCTTC. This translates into CAISAGRQGAFDEQFF.

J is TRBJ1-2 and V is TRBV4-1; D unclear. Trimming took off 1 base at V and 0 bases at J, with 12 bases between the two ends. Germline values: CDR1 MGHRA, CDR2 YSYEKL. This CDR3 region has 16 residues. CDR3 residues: CASSQVERSTNYGYTF. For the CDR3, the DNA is TGCGCCAGCAGCCAAGTTGAGCGGTCAACTAACTATGGCTACACCTTC.

CDR3 loop: CASGLAGDLVEAFF. DNA for the CDR3: TGTGCTAGTGGTTTGGCGGGGGATCTCGTTGAAGCTTTCTTT. The V gene is TRBV12-5, the J gene TRBJ1-1; D is possibly TRBD1 (5 bases). V was trimmed by 1 base and J by 7 bases, leaving 13 bases between them. CDR3 length equals 14 residues. Germline V lookup: CDR1 LGHNT, CDR2 FRNRAP.

The CDR3 spells CATSDPGYTGELFF. DNA for the CDR3: TGTGCCACCAGTGATCCGGGTTACACCGGGGAGCTGTTTTTT. The rearrangement uses TRBV24-1 and TRBJ2-2; D unclear. The germline CDR1 and CDR2 sequences are KGHDR and SFDVKD. Trimming cost V 3 bases and J 3 bases, with 7 bases left between them. The CDR3 spans 14 residues.

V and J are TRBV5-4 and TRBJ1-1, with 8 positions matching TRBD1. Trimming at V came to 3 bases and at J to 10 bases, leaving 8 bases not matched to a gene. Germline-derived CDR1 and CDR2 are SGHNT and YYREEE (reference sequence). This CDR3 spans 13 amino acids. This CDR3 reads CASSWGGQVGAFF. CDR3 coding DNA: TGTGCCAGCAGCTGGGGGGGACAGGTCGGAGCTTTCTTT.

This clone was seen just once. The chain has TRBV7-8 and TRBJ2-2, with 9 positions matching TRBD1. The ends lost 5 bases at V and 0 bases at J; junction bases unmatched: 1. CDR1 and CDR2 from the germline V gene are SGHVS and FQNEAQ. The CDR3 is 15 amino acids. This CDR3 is CASSRQGANTGELFF. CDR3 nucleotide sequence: TGTGCCAGCAGCCGACAGGGGGCGAACACCGGGGAGCTGTTTTTT.

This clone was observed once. The CDR3 sequence is CASSPRDRADYGYTF. DNA of the CDR3: TGTGCCAGCTCACCAAGGGACAGGGCGGACTATGGCTACACCTTC. The chain combines TRBV18 with TRBJ1-2; 9 bases are shared with TRBD1. The J segment lost 3 bases and the V segment lost 2 bases, leaving 4 bases of the junction unmatched. CDR1 KGHSH and CDR2 LQKENI come from the germline V gene. The CDR3 is made up of 15 amino acids.

DNA of the CDR3: TGTGCCTGGAGGGGTCTGGGGGCCACTGAAGCTTTCTTT. This gives the protein CAWRGLGATEAFF. The chain combines TRBV30 with TRBJ1-1, with a weak D call TRBD1 (6 bases). The CDR3 contains 13 residues. V lost 3 bases to trimming and J lost 4 bases, with 12 bases between them. Germline loops: CDR1 GTSNPN, CDR2 SVGIG (reference sequence).

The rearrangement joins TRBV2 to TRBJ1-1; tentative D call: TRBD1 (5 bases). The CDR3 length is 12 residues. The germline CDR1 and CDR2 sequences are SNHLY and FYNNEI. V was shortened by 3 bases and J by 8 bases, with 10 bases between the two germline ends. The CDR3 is CASSDGGWEAFF. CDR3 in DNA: TGTGCCAGCAGTGACGGGGGTTGGGAAGCTTTCTTT.

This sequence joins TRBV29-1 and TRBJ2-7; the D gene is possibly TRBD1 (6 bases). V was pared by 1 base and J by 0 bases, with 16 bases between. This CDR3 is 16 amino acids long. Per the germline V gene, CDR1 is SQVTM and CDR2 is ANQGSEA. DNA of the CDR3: TGCAGCGTTGAAGGGGGATGGCAGGGGATCTCCTACGAGCAGTACTTC. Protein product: CSVEGGWQGISYEQYF.

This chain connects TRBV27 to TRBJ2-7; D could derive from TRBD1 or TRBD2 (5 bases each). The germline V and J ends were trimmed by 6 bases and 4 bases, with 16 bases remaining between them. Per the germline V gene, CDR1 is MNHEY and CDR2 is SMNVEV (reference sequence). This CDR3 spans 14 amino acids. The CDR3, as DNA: TGTGCCAGCAGCCAAGGGACCACCTCTTACGAGCAGTACTTC. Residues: CASSQGTTSYEQYF.

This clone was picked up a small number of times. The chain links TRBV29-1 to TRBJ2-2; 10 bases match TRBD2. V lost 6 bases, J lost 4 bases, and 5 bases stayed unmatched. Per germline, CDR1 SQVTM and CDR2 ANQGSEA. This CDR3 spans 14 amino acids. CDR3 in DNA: TGCAGCGTACTAGCGGGATGGGGCACCGGGGAGCTGTTTTTT. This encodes CSVLAGWGTGELFF.

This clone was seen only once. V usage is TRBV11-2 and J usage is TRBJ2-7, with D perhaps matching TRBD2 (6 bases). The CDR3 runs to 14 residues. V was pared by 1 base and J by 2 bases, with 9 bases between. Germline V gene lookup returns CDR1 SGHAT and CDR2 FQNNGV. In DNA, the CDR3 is TGTGCCAGCAGCTTAGCGGGAGTGACCTACGAGCAGTACTTC. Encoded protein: CASSLAGVTYEQYF.

The CDR3 nucleotides are TGTGCCAGCAGTCCCGGCTACAATGAGCAGTTCTTC. It codes for CASSPGYNEQFF. The chain recombines TRBV12-3 or TRBV12-4 with TRBJ2-1; D gene unclear. V was clipped by 5 bases and J by 3 bases, with 5 bases between them. This CDR3 is built from 12 residues.

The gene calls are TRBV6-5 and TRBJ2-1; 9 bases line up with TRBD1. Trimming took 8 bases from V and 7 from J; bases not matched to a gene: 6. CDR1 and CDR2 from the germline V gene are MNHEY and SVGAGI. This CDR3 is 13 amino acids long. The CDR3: CASDRGISNEQFF. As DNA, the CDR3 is TGTGCCAGCGACAGGGGGATTTCGAATGAGCAGTTCTTC.

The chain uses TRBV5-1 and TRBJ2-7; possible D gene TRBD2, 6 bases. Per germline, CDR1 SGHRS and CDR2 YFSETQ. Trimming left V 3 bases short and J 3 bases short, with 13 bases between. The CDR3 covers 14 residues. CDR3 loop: CASSSRGGVYEQYF. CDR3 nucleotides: TGCGCCAGCAGCTCAAGGGGCGGGGTCTACGAGCAGTACTTC.

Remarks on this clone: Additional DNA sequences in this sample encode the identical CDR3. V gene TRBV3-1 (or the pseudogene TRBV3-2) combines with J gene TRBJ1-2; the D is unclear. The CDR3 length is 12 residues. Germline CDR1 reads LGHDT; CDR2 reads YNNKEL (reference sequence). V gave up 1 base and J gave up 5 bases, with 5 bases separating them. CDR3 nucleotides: TGTGCCAGCAGCCAAGCCGGGTATGGCTACACCTTC. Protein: CASSQAGYGYTF.

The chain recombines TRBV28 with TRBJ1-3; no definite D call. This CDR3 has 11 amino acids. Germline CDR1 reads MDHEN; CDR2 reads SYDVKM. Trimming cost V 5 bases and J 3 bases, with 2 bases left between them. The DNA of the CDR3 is TGTGCCAGCAGTCGTGGAAACACCATATATTTT. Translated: CASSRGNTIYF.

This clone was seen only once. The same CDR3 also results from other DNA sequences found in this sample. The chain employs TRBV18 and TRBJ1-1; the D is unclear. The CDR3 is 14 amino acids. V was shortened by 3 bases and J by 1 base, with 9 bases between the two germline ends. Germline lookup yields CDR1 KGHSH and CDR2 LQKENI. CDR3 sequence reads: CASSPQEGNTEAFF. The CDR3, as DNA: TGTGCCAGCTCACCCCAGGAAGGGAACACTGAAGCTTTCTTT.

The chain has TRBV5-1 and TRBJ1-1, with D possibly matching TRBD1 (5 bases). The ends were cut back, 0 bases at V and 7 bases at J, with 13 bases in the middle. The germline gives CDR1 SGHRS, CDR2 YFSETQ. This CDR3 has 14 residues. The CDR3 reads CASSLEGRADEAFF. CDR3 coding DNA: TGCGCCAGCAGCTTGGAGGGGCGGGCCGATGAAGCTTTCTTT.

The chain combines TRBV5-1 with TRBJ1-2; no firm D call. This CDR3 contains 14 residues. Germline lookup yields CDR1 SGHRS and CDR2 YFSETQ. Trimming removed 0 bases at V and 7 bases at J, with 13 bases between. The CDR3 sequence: CASSLDWESGGYTF. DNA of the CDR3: TGCGCCAGCAGCTTGGATTGGGAGTCCGGTGGCTACACCTTC.

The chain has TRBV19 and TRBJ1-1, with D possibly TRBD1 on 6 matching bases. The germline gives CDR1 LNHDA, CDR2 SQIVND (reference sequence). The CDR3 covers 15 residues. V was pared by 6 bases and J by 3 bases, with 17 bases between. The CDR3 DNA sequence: TGTGCCAGTAGCCTACGACAGGTTGGAGACACTGAAGCTTTCTTT. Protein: CASSLRQVGDTEAFF.